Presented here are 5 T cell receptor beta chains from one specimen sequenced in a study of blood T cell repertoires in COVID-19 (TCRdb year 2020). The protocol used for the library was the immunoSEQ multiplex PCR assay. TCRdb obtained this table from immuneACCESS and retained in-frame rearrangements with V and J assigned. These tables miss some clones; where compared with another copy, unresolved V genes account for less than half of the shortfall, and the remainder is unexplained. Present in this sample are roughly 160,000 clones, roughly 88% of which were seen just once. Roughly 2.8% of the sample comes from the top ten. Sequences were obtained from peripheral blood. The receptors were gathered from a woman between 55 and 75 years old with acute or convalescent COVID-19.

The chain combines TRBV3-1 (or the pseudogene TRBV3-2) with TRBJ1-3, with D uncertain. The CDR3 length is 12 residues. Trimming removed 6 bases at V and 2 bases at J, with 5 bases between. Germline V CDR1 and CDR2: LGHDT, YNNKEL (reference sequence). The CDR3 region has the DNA TGTGCCAGCAGGTCTACTGGAAACACCATATATTTT. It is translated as CASRSTGNTIYF.

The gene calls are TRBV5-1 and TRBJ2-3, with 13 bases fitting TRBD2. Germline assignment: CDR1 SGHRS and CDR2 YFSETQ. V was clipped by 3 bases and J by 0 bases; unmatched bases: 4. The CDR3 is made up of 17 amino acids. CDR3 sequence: CASSSGLAGTSTDTQYF. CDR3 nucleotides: TGCGCCAGCAGCTCGGGACTAGCGGGGACTAGCACAGATACGCAGTATTTT.

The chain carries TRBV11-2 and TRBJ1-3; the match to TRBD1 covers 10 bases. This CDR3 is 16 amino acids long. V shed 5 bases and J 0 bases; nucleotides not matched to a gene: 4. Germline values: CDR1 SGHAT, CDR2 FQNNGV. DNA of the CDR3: TGTGCCAGCAGCCCGGGACAGGGGAGCTCTGGAAACACCATATATTTT. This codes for CASSPGQGSSGNTIYF.

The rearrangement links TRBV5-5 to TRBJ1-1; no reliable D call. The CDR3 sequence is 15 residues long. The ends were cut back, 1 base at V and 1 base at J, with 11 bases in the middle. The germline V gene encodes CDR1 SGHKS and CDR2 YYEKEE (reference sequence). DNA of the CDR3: TGTGCCAGCAGCTTGCAGGATGTTTCGAACACTGAAGCTTTCTTT. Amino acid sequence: CASSLQDVSNTEAFF.

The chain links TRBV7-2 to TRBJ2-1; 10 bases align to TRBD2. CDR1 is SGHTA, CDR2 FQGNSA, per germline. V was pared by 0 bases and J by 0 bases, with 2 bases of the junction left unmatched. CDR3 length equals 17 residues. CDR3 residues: CASSLAPSGSSYNEQFF. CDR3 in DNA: TGTGCCAGCAGCTTAGCCCCTAGCGGGAGCTCCTACAATGAGCAGTTCTTC.